Listed below are T cell receptor beta chains from one sample, sequenced in a study of patients and donors after allogeneic stem cell transplantation. MiXCR, run by TCRdb on the RT-PCR reads, gives a single entry per CDR3 protein. Here the sample spans about 150,000 distinct CDR3 sequences, about two fifths being singletons. Sequencing used blood, either unsorted or a sorted T cell fraction (not recorded which). The receptors were sampled from a human donor who was either an allogeneic HSCT recipient or a stem cell or donor lymphocyte infusion donor (not recorded which). It is not recorded whose cells these are; they may come from a transplant donor. Each CDR3 is given with its conserved first and last residue. Each record gives: J gene, D gene, CDR3 length, V gene, clone size, CDR3 DNA, CDR3 protein. The D gene is left open where the match is weak. Some rows mark clone size as missing; the rest say once, few, many or name a class of expanded clone.

j_call: TRBJ1-5; d_call: NA; cdr3_length: 16; v_call: TRBV18; clone_size: NA; cdr3_nt: TGTGCCAGCTCACCGTCGGGACTCCTGGGGGGTCAGCCCCAGCATTTT; cdr3_aa: CASSPSGLLGGQPQHF
j_call: TRBJ1-5; d_call: NA; cdr3_length: 13; v_call: TRBV12-3/TRBV12-4; clone_size: NA; cdr3_nt: TGTGCCAGCACCTCTGTGCGGGGTCAGCCCCAGCATTTT; cdr3_aa: CASTSVRGQPQHF
j_call: TRBJ2-1; d_call: NA; cdr3_length: 14; v_call: TRBV12-3/TRBV12-4; clone_size: NA; cdr3_nt: TGTGCCAGCAGCCCGGGGGCTCTTGGGAATGAGCAGTTCTTC; cdr3_aa: CASSPGALGNEQFF
j_call: TRBJ1-3; d_call: NA; cdr3_length: 13; v_call: TRBV6-5; clone_size: NA; cdr3_nt: TGTGCCAGCAGTCTTCCCCATGGAAACACCATATATTTT; cdr3_aa: CASSLPHGNTIYF
j_call: TRBJ1-6; d_call: NA; cdr3_length: 15; v_call: TRBV12-3/TRBV12-4; clone_size: NA; cdr3_nt: TGTGCCAGCAACCGGGCCGGGCAGGGGTATTCACCCCTCCACTTT; cdr3_aa: CASNRAGQGYSPLHF
j_call: TRBJ2-1; d_call: TRBD2; cdr3_length: 15; v_call: TRBV9; clone_size: NA; cdr3_nt: TGTGCCAGCAGCCGGCAGAGCGGGGGGGCAGGTGAGCAGTTCTTC; cdr3_aa: CASSRQSGGAGEQFF
j_call: TRBJ1-3; d_call: NA; cdr3_length: 16; v_call: TRBV10-3; clone_size: NA; cdr3_nt: TGTGCCATCAGTCCATCCGGTGGGGTTGTCGGAAACACCATATATTTT; cdr3_aa: CAISPSGGVVGNTIYF
j_call: TRBJ1-6; d_call: TRBD1; cdr3_length: 16; v_call: TRBV7-9; clone_size: NA; cdr3_nt: TGTGCCAGCAGTTTAGGGTCACAGGGGGCTAATCCCCCCCTCCACTTT; cdr3_aa: CASSLGSQGANPPLHF
j_call: TRBJ1-2; d_call: NA; cdr3_length: 11; v_call: TRBV2; clone_size: NA; cdr3_nt: TGTGCCAGCAGTGAAGGGGTAGGCTACACCTTC; cdr3_aa: CASSEGVGYTF
j_call: TRBJ2-2; d_call: NA; cdr3_length: 12; v_call: TRBV21-1; clone_size: few; cdr3_nt: TGTGCCAGCGAACGGGGCACCGGGGAGCTGTTTTTT; cdr3_aa: CASERGTGELFF
j_call: TRBJ1-1; d_call: TRBD1; cdr3_length: 15; v_call: TRBV9; clone_size: NA; cdr3_nt: TGTGCCAGCAGCCTCCGGGACAGGGTGAACACTGAAGCTTTCTTT; cdr3_aa: CASSLRDRVNTEAFF
j_call: TRBJ2-5; d_call: NA; cdr3_length: 10; v_call: TRBV20-1; clone_size: NA; cdr3_nt: TGTAGTGCCCGAGAGGGGGCCCAGTACTTC; cdr3_aa: CSAREGAQYF
j_call: TRBJ1-1; d_call: NA; cdr3_length: 12; v_call: TRBV7-8; clone_size: NA; cdr3_nt: TGTGCCGCCCGCGATGTGAACACTGAAGCTTTCTTT; cdr3_aa: CAARDVNTEAFF
j_call: TRBJ2-4; d_call: NA; cdr3_length: 14; v_call: TRBV6-5; clone_size: NA; cdr3_nt: TGTGCCAGCAGGCGGCCTGGGGGAAGCGACATTCAGTACTTC; cdr3_aa: CASRRPGGSDIQYF
j_call: TRBJ2-3; d_call: NA; cdr3_length: 12; v_call: TRBV5-4; clone_size: NA; cdr3_nt: TGTGCCAGCAGCGGGCTAGCAGTTACGCAGTATTTT; cdr3_aa: CASSGLAVTQYF
j_call: TRBJ1-5; d_call: NA; cdr3_length: 15; v_call: TRBV12-3/TRBV12-4; clone_size: few; cdr3_nt: TGTGCCAGCAGTGTCCGGGACACTAGCAATCAGCCCCAGCATTTT; cdr3_aa: CASSVRDTSNQPQHF
j_call: TRBJ2-2; d_call: NA; cdr3_length: 13; v_call: TRBV13; clone_size: once; cdr3_nt: TGTGCCAGCAGCTTTGAAACAGCCGGGGAGCTGTTTTTT; cdr3_aa: CASSFETAGELFF
j_call: TRBJ1-5; d_call: NA; cdr3_length: 16; v_call: TRBV4-2; clone_size: NA; cdr3_nt: TGTGCCAGCAGCCCTATCGACAGGCCGGTCTATCAGCCCCAGCATTTT; cdr3_aa: CASSPIDRPVYQPQHF
j_call: TRBJ2-3; d_call: NA; cdr3_length: 15; v_call: TRBV7-3; clone_size: NA; cdr3_nt: TGTGCCAGCAGCTTTTCCGGCGCTCCCACAGATACGCAGTATTTT; cdr3_aa: CASSFSGAPTDTQYF
j_call: TRBJ1-2; d_call: TRBD1; cdr3_length: 13; v_call: TRBV12-3/TRBV12-4; clone_size: NA; cdr3_nt: TGTGCCAGCAGTTTGGGGGGACAGGGGCCTTACACCTTC; cdr3_aa: CASSLGGQGPYTF
j_call: TRBJ1-1; d_call: NA; cdr3_length: 13; v_call: TRBV2; clone_size: NA; cdr3_nt: TGTGCCAGCAGTGACGAGGCGGACACTGAAGCTTTCTTT; cdr3_aa: CASSDEADTEAFF
j_call: TRBJ2-3; d_call: NA; cdr3_length: 15; v_call: TRBV12-3/TRBV12-4; clone_size: NA; cdr3_nt: TGTGCCAGCAGTTTTTTGAGGGGGAGCACAGATACGCAGTATTTT; cdr3_aa: CASSFLRGSTDTQYF
j_call: TRBJ1-1; d_call: NA; cdr3_length: 16; v_call: TRBV4-2; clone_size: many; cdr3_nt: TGTGCCAGCAGCCAGCCAGGGGACGTCCCGTCGGGTGAAGCTTTCTTT; cdr3_aa: CASSQPGDVPSGEAFF
j_call: TRBJ2-7; d_call: NA; cdr3_length: 11; v_call: TRBV28; clone_size: NA; cdr3_nt: TGTGCCAGCAGTTGGACTTCCCAGAAGTACTTC; cdr3_aa: CASSWTSQKYF
j_call: TRBJ1-4; d_call: NA; cdr3_length: 15; v_call: TRBV4-2; clone_size: NA; cdr3_nt: TGTGCCAGCAGCCAACAGGGGACGACTAATGAAAAACTGTTTTTT; cdr3_aa: CASSQQGTTNEKLFF
j_call: TRBJ1-2; d_call: TRBD1; cdr3_length: 13; v_call: TRBV20-1; clone_size: few; cdr3_nt: TGCAGTGCTGGTACAGGGGGCGCGTCCGGCTACACCTTC; cdr3_aa: CSAGTGGASGYTF
j_call: TRBJ2-7; d_call: TRBD2; cdr3_length: 15; v_call: TRBV4-3; clone_size: few; cdr3_nt: TGCGCCAGCAGCCAAGTACTAGCGAGTACCTACGAGCAGTACTTC; cdr3_aa: CASSQVLASTYEQYF
j_call: TRBJ2-7; d_call: TRBD1; cdr3_length: 15; v_call: TRBV4-3; clone_size: few; cdr3_nt: TGCGCCAGCAGCCAGGGACAGGGGAGTCCCTACGAGCAGTACTTC; cdr3_aa: CASSQGQGSPYEQYF
j_call: TRBJ1-6; d_call: NA; cdr3_length: 17; v_call: TRBV27; clone_size: few; cdr3_nt: TGTGCCAGCAGTCTCCGACCCGCGGTGTTCTATAATTCACCCCTCCACTTT; cdr3_aa: CASSLRPAVFYNSPLHF
j_call: TRBJ1-6; d_call: NA; cdr3_length: 12; v_call: TRBV11-2; clone_size: few; cdr3_nt: TGTGCCAGCAGCCCAAGAAATTCACCCCTCCACTTT; cdr3_aa: CASSPRNSPLHF
j_call: TRBJ2-7; d_call: NA; cdr3_length: 16; v_call: TRBV3-1; clone_size: once; cdr3_nt: TGTGCCAGCAGCCACACCCCCCGGGGCCAGAGGTACGAGCAGTACTTC; cdr3_aa: CASSHTPRGQRYEQYF
j_call: TRBJ1-2; d_call: NA; cdr3_length: 16; v_call: TRBV12-3/TRBV12-4; clone_size: few; cdr3_nt: TGTGCCAGCAGTTTCGTGGCGGCAGCCCGGGACGGTGGCTACACCTTC; cdr3_aa: CASSFVAAARDGGYTF
j_call: TRBJ1-6; d_call: NA; cdr3_length: 14; v_call: TRBV30; clone_size: NA; cdr3_nt: TGTGCCTGGAGGAGAGACCGACAAAATTCACCCCTCCACTTT; cdr3_aa: CAWRRDRQNSPLHF
j_call: TRBJ2-4; d_call: NA; cdr3_length: 16; v_call: TRBV4-1; clone_size: NA; cdr3_nt: TGCGCCAGCAGCCAAGCCGATCCGTTAGCCAAAAACATTCAGTACTTC; cdr3_aa: CASSQADPLAKNIQYF
j_call: TRBJ1-2; d_call: NA; cdr3_length: 15; v_call: TRBV10-3; clone_size: NA; cdr3_nt: TGTGCCATCAGTGAGCCAAGAAGGGATAACTATGGCTACACCTTC; cdr3_aa: CAISEPRRDNYGYTF
j_call: TRBJ1-6; d_call: TRBD1; cdr3_length: 15; v_call: TRBV9; clone_size: few; cdr3_nt: TGTGCCAGCAGCGAAAGAGGGGGACAGGGGGCCGACCTCCACTTT; cdr3_aa: CASSERGGQGADLHF
j_call: TRBJ1-1; d_call: NA; cdr3_length: 16; v_call: TRBV3-1; clone_size: few; cdr3_nt: TGTGCCAGCAGCCAAGAGGGGGGCATTGAGAACACTGAAGCTTTCTTT; cdr3_aa: CASSQEGGIENTEAFF
j_call: TRBJ1-6; d_call: TRBD1; cdr3_length: 14; v_call: TRBV3-1; clone_size: few; cdr3_nt: TGTGCCAGCCGGTGGGGGACAGGGGATTCACCCCTCCACTTT; cdr3_aa: CASRWGTGDSPLHF
j_call: TRBJ1-5; d_call: NA; cdr3_length: 16; v_call: TRBV10-3; clone_size: NA; cdr3_nt: TGTGCCATCAGTGAGTCGACTCGGGCATCCGGAAGGCCCCAGCATTTT; cdr3_aa: CAISESTRASGRPQHF
j_call: TRBJ1-1; d_call: NA; cdr3_length: 16; v_call: TRBV29-1; clone_size: NA; cdr3_nt: TGCAGCGTGGCCGGAGGCGGGACACCTCTCAACACTGAAGCTTTCTTT; cdr3_aa: CSVAGGGTPLNTEAFF
j_call: TRBJ2-3; d_call: NA; cdr3_length: 12; v_call: TRBV29-1; clone_size: few; cdr3_nt: TGCAGCGTTGAGCAGCTCACAGATACGCAGTATTTT; cdr3_aa: CSVEQLTDTQYF
j_call: TRBJ1-4; d_call: NA; cdr3_length: 14; v_call: TRBV2; clone_size: NA; cdr3_nt: TGTGCCAGCAGTGTTGGGGAGAATAATGAAAAACTGTTTTTT; cdr3_aa: CASSVGENNEKLFF
j_call: TRBJ1-4; d_call: NA; cdr3_length: 11; v_call: TRBV28; clone_size: few; cdr3_nt: TGTGCCAGCAGTTTGAACAGAGGGCTGTTTTTT; cdr3_aa: CASSLNRGLFF
j_call: TRBJ1-1; d_call: NA; cdr3_length: 15; v_call: TRBV7-9; clone_size: NA; cdr3_nt: TGTGCCAGCAGCTTAGTAGGGGGGCAGAACACTGAAGCTTTCTTT; cdr3_aa: CASSLVGGQNTEAFF
j_call: TRBJ1-1; d_call: TRBD1; cdr3_length: 13; v_call: TRBV7-8; clone_size: NA; cdr3_nt: TGTGCCAGCAGCCAGCTCGACAGGGGAGAAGCTTTCTTT; cdr3_aa: CASSQLDRGEAFF
j_call: TRBJ1-2; d_call: NA; cdr3_length: 14; v_call: TRBV9; clone_size: NA; cdr3_nt: TGTGCCAGCAGCGCCCTCGGGGCCGACTACGGCTACACCTTC; cdr3_aa: CASSALGADYGYTF
j_call: TRBJ1-2; d_call: NA; cdr3_length: 14; v_call: TRBV11-2; clone_size: NA; cdr3_nt: TGTGCCAGCAGCCCTGCCAGGCTTAACTATGGCTACACCTTC; cdr3_aa: CASSPARLNYGYTF
j_call: TRBJ1-5; d_call: TRBD1; cdr3_length: 14; v_call: TRBV10-2; clone_size: few; cdr3_nt: TGCGCCAGCAGTGAGGACAGGGAGGTATGGCCCCAGCATTTT; cdr3_aa: CASSEDREVWPQHF
j_call: TRBJ1-4; d_call: TRBD1; cdr3_length: 16; v_call: TRBV12-3/TRBV12-4; clone_size: few; cdr3_nt: TGTGCCAGCAGCGTCGGAGCAGGGGGCGCTGGGGAAAAACTGTTTTTT; cdr3_aa: CASSVGAGGAGEKLFF
j_call: TRBJ2-3; d_call: TRBD2; cdr3_length: 16; v_call: TRBV6-2/TRBV6-3; clone_size: NA; cdr3_nt: TGTGCCAGCAGTTACAAGCGGGGGGAGGGCACAGATACGCAGTATTTT; cdr3_aa: CASSYKRGEGTDTQYF